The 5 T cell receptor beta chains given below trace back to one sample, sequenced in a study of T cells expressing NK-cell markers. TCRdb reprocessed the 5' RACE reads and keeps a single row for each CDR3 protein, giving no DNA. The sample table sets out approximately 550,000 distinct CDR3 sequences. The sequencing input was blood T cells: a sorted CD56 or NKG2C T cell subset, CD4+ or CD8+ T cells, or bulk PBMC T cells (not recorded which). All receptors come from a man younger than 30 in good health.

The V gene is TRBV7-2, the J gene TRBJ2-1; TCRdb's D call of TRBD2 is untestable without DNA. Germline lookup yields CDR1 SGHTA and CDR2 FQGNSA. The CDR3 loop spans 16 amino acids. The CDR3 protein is CASSLGGLAGGGQQFF.

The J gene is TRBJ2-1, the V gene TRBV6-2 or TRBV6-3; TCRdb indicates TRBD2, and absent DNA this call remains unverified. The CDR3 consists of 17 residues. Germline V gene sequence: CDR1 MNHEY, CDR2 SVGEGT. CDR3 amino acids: CASSYSGGTRSYNEQFF.

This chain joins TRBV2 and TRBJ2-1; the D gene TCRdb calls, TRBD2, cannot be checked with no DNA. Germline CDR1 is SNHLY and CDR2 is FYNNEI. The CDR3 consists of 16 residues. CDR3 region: CASSESASGRADEQFF.

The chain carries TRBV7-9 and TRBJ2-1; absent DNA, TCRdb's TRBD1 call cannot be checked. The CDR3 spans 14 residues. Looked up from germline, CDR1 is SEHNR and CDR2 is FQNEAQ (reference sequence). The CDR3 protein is CASSLMGPHNEQFF.

CDR3: CATSRERTGETQYF. This chain uses TRBV15 with TRBJ2-5; TCRdb's D call, TRBD1, is unchecked because there is no DNA. Germline CDR1 and CDR2: LNHNV and YYDKDF (reference sequence). The CDR3 loop spans 14 amino acids.